Listed below are T cell receptor beta chains from one sample, sequenced in a study of T cell responses to AZD1222 COVID-19 vaccine. Using immunoSEQ multiplex PCR, the repertoire was profiled, and TCRdb retains in-frame clones only, with some absent. The sample shows some 140,000 clones, about 92% of them seen only once. The source material was peripheral blood, sampled on day 0 of AZD1222 vaccination. All receptors derive from an adult in good health. Each CDR3 is given with its conserved first and last residue. Fields, in order: J gene, D gene, V gene, CDR3 DNA, CDR3 protein. A D gene is named only where the DNA matches it firmly.

j_gene: TRBJ1-1; d_gene: TRBD1; v_gene: TRBV7-2; CDR3nt: TGTGCCAGCACCCAGACAGGGTACACTGAAGCTTTCTTT; CDR3aa: CASTQTGYTEAFF
j_gene: TRBJ2-7; d_gene: .; v_gene: TRBV27; CDR3nt: TGTGCCAGCAGTCCGACGCAGGGGGGTTACGAGCAGTACTTC; CDR3aa: CASSPTQGGYEQYF
j_gene: TRBJ1-4; d_gene: .; v_gene: TRBV16; CDR3nt: TGTGCCAGCAGCGAGAGGGGAGGGACTAATGAAAAACTGTTTTTT; CDR3aa: CASSERGGTNEKLFF
j_gene: TRBJ1-5; d_gene: .; v_gene: TRBV6-2/TRBV6-3; CDR3nt: TGTGCCAGCACCCCCTTTAGTGGCAATCAGCCCCAGCATTTT; CDR3aa: CASTPFSGNQPQHF
j_gene: TRBJ1-2; d_gene: TRBD1; v_gene: TRBV7-9; CDR3nt: TGTGCCAGCAGCTTAAGCTCGACAGGGACATTAGGAGGCTACACCTTC; CDR3aa: CASSLSSTGTLGGYTF
j_gene: TRBJ1-1; d_gene: .; v_gene: TRBV9; CDR3nt: TGTGCCAGCAGCGTAGCGCCAGGCGGGAACACTGAAGCTTTCTTT; CDR3aa: CASSVAPGGNTEAFF
j_gene: TRBJ1-3; d_gene: .; v_gene: TRBV7-2; CDR3nt: TGTGCCAGCAGTTTACGAAGGGGTGGAAACACCATATATTTT; CDR3aa: CASSLRRGGNTIYF
j_gene: TRBJ1-1; d_gene: .; v_gene: TRBV19; CDR3nt: TGTGCCAGTAGTGGCCTGACACCGGTAGTGGGGAACACTGAAGCTTTCTTT; CDR3aa: CASSGLTPVVGNTEAFF
j_gene: TRBJ1-2; d_gene: .; v_gene: TRBV6-5; CDR3nt: TGTGCCAGCAGTTACTCCCCCGGGCCCTATGGCTACACCTTC; CDR3aa: CASSYSPGPYGYTF
j_gene: TRBJ2-7; d_gene: .; v_gene: TRBV6-5; CDR3nt: TGTGCCAGCAGTTACTCGGCGCCCTCGGGCGAGCAGTACTTC; CDR3aa: CASSYSAPSGEQYF
j_gene: TRBJ1-1; d_gene: TRBD1; v_gene: TRBV4-2; CDR3nt: TGTGCCAGCAGCGCCCCTAGGGGACAGGGGGCAGCGGCAGCTTTCTTT; CDR3aa: CASSAPRGQGAAAAFF
j_gene: TRBJ2-2; d_gene: TRBD1; v_gene: TRBV5-1; CDR3nt: TGCGCCAGCAGCTTGCAGGGGGCTGCGGGCACCGGGGAGCTGTTTTTT; CDR3aa: CASSLQGAAGTGELFF
j_gene: TRBJ2-3; d_gene: .; v_gene: TRBV3-1/TRBV3-2; CDR3nt: TGTGCCAGTGGTAAGGTTAGGAGCACAGATACGCAGTATTTT; CDR3aa: CASGKVRSTDTQYF
j_gene: TRBJ2-4; d_gene: .; v_gene: TRBV7-9; CDR3nt: TGTGCCAGCAGCTTAATCGTAATTGGGACCAAAAACATTCAGTACTTC; CDR3aa: CASSLIVIGTKNIQYF
j_gene: TRBJ2-1; d_gene: .; v_gene: TRBV11-1; CDR3nt: TGTGCCAGCAGCTGGGGTATAGCGGCAAGCGAGCAGTTCTTC; CDR3aa: CASSWGIAASEQFF
j_gene: TRBJ2-1; d_gene: .; v_gene: TRBV6-1; CDR3nt: TGTGCCAGCAGTGAAGCACCCGAATCCTACAATGAGCAGTTCTTC; CDR3aa: CASSEAPESYNEQFF
j_gene: TRBJ1-2; d_gene: .; v_gene: TRBV7-9; CDR3nt: TGTGCCAGCAGCTATACCGCCGGCTATGGCTACACCTTC; CDR3aa: CASSYTAGYGYTF
j_gene: TRBJ2-2; d_gene: TRBD2; v_gene: TRBV2; CDR3nt: TGTGCCAGCAGTGGCGGGACTAGCGGAACGAACACCGGGGAGCTGTTTTTT; CDR3aa: CASSGGTSGTNTGELFF
j_gene: TRBJ1-2; d_gene: .; v_gene: TRBV5-1; CDR3nt: TGCGCCAGCAGCTCCGACGGAGGGCAAGGCTACACCTTC; CDR3aa: CASSSDGGQGYTF
j_gene: TRBJ1-2; d_gene: TRBD1; v_gene: TRBV29-1; CDR3nt: TGCAGCGTTGAAGTTCAGGGGGCAGGAGGCTACACCTTC; CDR3aa: CSVEVQGAGGYTF
j_gene: TRBJ1-2; d_gene: .; v_gene: TRBV4-1; CDR3nt: TGCGCCAGCAGCCAAAACGAGGGGGAGCACTATGGCTACACCTTC; CDR3aa: CASSQNEGEHYGYTF
j_gene: TRBJ2-5; d_gene: .; v_gene: TRBV5-4; CDR3nt: TGTGCCAGCAGCTTGGACCCGAGGAGCCAAGAGACCCAGTACTTC; CDR3aa: CASSLDPRSQETQYF
j_gene: TRBJ2-3; d_gene: TRBD1; v_gene: TRBV2; CDR3nt: TGTGCCAGCAGTGAAGACAGGGGGCAAGGGACAGATACGCAGTATTTT; CDR3aa: CASSEDRGQGTDTQYF
j_gene: TRBJ1-1; d_gene: TRBD1; v_gene: TRBV5-4; CDR3nt: TGTGCCAGCAGCCCAAACAGGGGCTGGAACACTGAAGCTTTCTTT; CDR3aa: CASSPNRGWNTEAFF
j_gene: TRBJ1-2; d_gene: .; v_gene: TRBV2; CDR3nt: TGTGCCAGCAGGACGGGGGTCGGGGGCTACACCTTC; CDR3aa: CASRTGVGGYTF
j_gene: TRBJ2-1; d_gene: TRBD1; v_gene: TRBV4-1; CDR3nt: TGCGCCAGCAGTCATGGACAGGGCAACAATGAGCAGTTCTTC; CDR3aa: CASSHGQGNNEQFF
j_gene: TRBJ1-3; d_gene: .; v_gene: TRBV29-1; CDR3nt: TGCAGCGTTGAATCCAGGGGCTCTGGAAACACCATATATTTT; CDR3aa: CSVESRGSGNTIYF
j_gene: TRBJ1-5; d_gene: .; v_gene: TRBV6-5; CDR3nt: TGTGCCAGCAGTTACGGACGGGGTGGCCAGCCCCAGCATTTT; CDR3aa: CASSYGRGGQPQHF
j_gene: TRBJ2-7; d_gene: TRBD2; v_gene: TRBV5-5; CDR3nt: TGTGCCAGCAGCTTGGAACTAGCGGGCCCCTACGAGCAGTACTTC; CDR3aa: CASSLELAGPYEQYF
j_gene: TRBJ2-7; d_gene: .; v_gene: TRBV4-3; CDR3nt: TGCGCCAGCAGCCAACGACTAGATAGCTCCTACGAGCAGTACTTC; CDR3aa: CASSQRLDSSYEQYF
j_gene: TRBJ1-2; d_gene: .; v_gene: TRBV6-5; CDR3nt: TGTGCCAGCAGGCTGGCAGCCCGCTATGGCTACACCTTC; CDR3aa: CASRLAARYGYTF
j_gene: TRBJ1-2; d_gene: .; v_gene: TRBV5-1; CDR3nt: TGCGCCAGCAGCTTGGATCCTAACTATGGCTACACCTTC; CDR3aa: CASSLDPNYGYTF
j_gene: TRBJ2-1; d_gene: .; v_gene: TRBV2; CDR3nt: TGTGCCAGCAGTGAACTAGCGAGTTCCCAAAATGAGCAGTTCTTC; CDR3aa: CASSELASSQNEQFF
j_gene: TRBJ1-3; d_gene: .; v_gene: TRBV9; CDR3nt: TGTGCCAGCAGCCAGGTCCTGGGCACGAGGACCCGCTCTGGAAACACCATATATTTT; CDR3aa: CASSQVLGTRTRSGNTIYF
j_gene: TRBJ2-3; d_gene: .; v_gene: TRBV6-5; CDR3nt: TGTGCCAGCAGGGGGGCAGGAGACACAGATACGCAGTATTTT; CDR3aa: CASRGAGDTDTQYF
j_gene: TRBJ2-5; d_gene: .; v_gene: TRBV6-1; CDR3nt: TGTGCCAGCAGTGAACCGGGACTCCAGGCGACCCAGTACTTC; CDR3aa: CASSEPGLQATQYF
j_gene: TRBJ2-7; d_gene: TRBD2; v_gene: TRBV25-1; CDR3nt: TGTGCCAGCAGTGTTGCGGGAGAAGTCTACGAGCAGTACTTC; CDR3aa: CASSVAGEVYEQYF